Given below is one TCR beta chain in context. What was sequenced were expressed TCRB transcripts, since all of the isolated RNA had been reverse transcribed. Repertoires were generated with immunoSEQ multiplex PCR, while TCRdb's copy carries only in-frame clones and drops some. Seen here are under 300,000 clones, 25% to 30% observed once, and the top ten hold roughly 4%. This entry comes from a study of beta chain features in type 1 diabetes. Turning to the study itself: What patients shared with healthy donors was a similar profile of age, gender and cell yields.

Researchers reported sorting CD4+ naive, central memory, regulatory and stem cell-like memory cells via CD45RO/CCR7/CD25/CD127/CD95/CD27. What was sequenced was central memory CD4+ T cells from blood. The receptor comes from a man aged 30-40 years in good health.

Here the CDR3 DNA reads TGTGCCATCAGTGAGTCCCCCGTTAACGGCGAGCAGTACTTC. Residues: CAISESPVNGEQYF. This rearrangement joins TRBV10-3 to TRBJ2-7, with D unclear. The CDR3 runs to 14 residues. Germline assignment: CDR1 ENHRY and CDR2 SYGVKD. V lost 0 bases and J 6 bases, leaving 12 bases between the germline ends.